The clone carrying this T cell receptor beta chain was observed many times. This sample stems from a study of response to subunit inactivated influenza vaccine. Trimming took 5 bases from V and 0 from J, leaving 11 bases between them. The CDR3 has 15 amino acids. Germline V CDR1 and CDR2: SEHNR, FQNEAQ (reference sequence). TCRdb processed the RT-PCR reads anew with MiXCR; each CDR3 protein has one entry. The data contain 550,000 to 800,000 distinct CDR3 sequences, more than 11% of them singletons. The rearrangement links TRBV7-9 to TRBJ2-1; D might be TRBD2 (6 bases). The receptor was derived from a man between 50 and 59 years old who received an inactivated influenza vaccine. The sample consisted of PBMCs from blood, taken 14 to 15 days before vaccination. In DNA, the CDR3 is TGTGCCAGCAGCCGGGACTTTAGCTCCTACAATGAGCAGTTCTTC. This sequence encodes CASSRDFSSYNEQFF. Using reference TRBV7-9 and TRBJ2-1 for the parts outside the CDR3, the full variable domain is DTGVSQNPRHKITKRGQNVTFRCDPISEHNRLYWYRQTLGQGPEFLTYFQNEAQLEKSRLLSDRFSAERPKGSFSTLEIQRTEQGDSAMYLCASSRDFSSYNEQFFGPGTRLTVL.